These 30 T cell receptor beta chains share one sample of origin, sequenced in a study of spatial heterogeneity in lung cancer. Study results and caveats: Tracking of tumor mutation counts was seen in expanded intratumoral alpha and beta TCR counts.

Time point in this sample: sample taken at primary tumor resection. These TCRs' antigens remain unknown. TCRdb re-called the 5' RACE reads through MiXCR, storing one row per CDR3 protein. The table includes a few thousand distinct CDR3 sequences, 5.3% detected once. The sample here was lung tumor tissue, taken at surgery. The origin of the receptors is a female donor with early-stage non-small cell lung cancer.

This clonotype is labeled medium-sized (0.01 to 0.1%). The chain joins TRBV18 to TRBJ1-1; D not resolved. CDR1 is KGHSH, CDR2 LQKENI, per germline. The CDR3 has 13 residues. V dropped 2 bases and J dropped 4 bases, with 8 bases sitting between them. The CDR3 DNA sequence: TGTGCCAGCTCACCAGGAACGGGCACTGAAGCTTTCTTT. This gives the protein CASSPGTGTEAFF.

This clonotype is termed medium-sized. The chain combines TRBV6-5 with TRBJ2-3; 10 nucleotides align to TRBD2. V lost 5 bases, J lost 3 bases, and 5 bases stayed unmatched. The CDR3 has 15 residues. Germline lookup yields CDR1 MNHEY and CDR2 SVGAGI. The CDR3 loop reads CASSGAGGPTDTQYF. CDR3 bases: TGTGCCAGCAGTGGAGCGGGGGGGCCTACAGATACGCAGTATTTT.

By share of the sample, this clonotype is medium-sized. V and J are TRBV7-2 and TRBJ2-7; D call uncertain. V dropped 4 bases and J dropped 3 bases, with 7 bases sitting between them. The CDR3 covers 12 residues. CDR1 is SGHTA and CDR2 is FQGNSA in the germline V gene. CDR3 amino acids: CASSSNYYEQYF. The CDR3 DNA reads TGTGCCAGCAGCTCCAATTACTACGAGCAGTACTTC.

This clonotype is labeled medium-sized. V is TRBV9 and J is TRBJ2-1; no definite D call. The V gene lost 3 bases and the J gene lost 5 bases, with 21 bases spanning the gap. Germline V CDR1 and CDR2: SGDLS, YYNGEE. The CDR3 runs to 17 residues. CDR3 region: CASSGPLGRQADNEQFF. CDR3 coding DNA: TGTGCCAGCAGCGGGCCCCTAGGACGCCAAGCAGACAATGAGCAGTTCTTC.

The chain has TRBV6-5 and TRBJ2-1; D may be TRBD1 or TRBD2 (5 bases each). Germline values: CDR1 MNHEY, CDR2 SVGAGI. V gave up 6 bases and J gave up 4 bases, with 16 bases separating them. The CDR3 extends over 15 amino acids. In nucleotides, the CDR3 is TGTGCCAGCAGCCTCGGGCAGGGACCTTACAATGAGCAGTTCTTC. The encoded protein is CASSLGQGPYNEQFF.

In its sample, this clonotype ranks as medium-sized. The chain links TRBV4-1 to TRBJ2-5; D possibly uses TRBD1 or TRBD2 (6 bases each). Germline V lookup: CDR1 MGHRA, CDR2 YSYEKL. V was clipped by 1 base and J by 3 bases, with 18 bases between them. The CDR3 runs to 17 residues. CDR3 protein: CASSQGPLWRGKETQYF. The CDR3 nucleotides read TGCGCCAGCAGCCAAGGTCCCCTTTGGAGGGGGAAAGAGACCCAGTACTTC.

In this sample, this clonotype is medium-sized. The rearrangement joins TRBV20-1 to TRBJ2-5; 9 bases match TRBD2. CDR3 length: 14 residues. CDR1 and CDR2 (germline): DFQATT, SNEGSKA (reference sequence). CDR3 protein: CSSKGGRAGETQYF. The CDR3 DNA follows: TGCAGCTCCAAAGGCGGGAGGGCAGGAGAGACCCAGTACTTC.

This clonotype is medium-sized (0.01 to 0.1%) in the sample. The CDR3 nucleotides read TGTGCCAGCAGCACCAGAACTAGCCGGAAGTTCTTC. Translating gives CASSTRTSRKFF. This chain uses TRBV3-1 with TRBJ2-1; D possibly corresponds to TRBD2 (6 bases). V was shortened by 5 bases and J by 14 bases, with 16 bases between the two germline ends. The germline V gene has CDR1 LGHDT and CDR2 YNNKEL (reference sequence). The CDR3 contains 12 residues.

By sample share, this clonotype is medium-sized. This chain joins TRBV9 and TRBJ2-2; 10 bases align to TRBD2. The CDR3 is made up of 16 amino acids. V was clipped by 0 bases and J by 5 bases; unmatched bases: 4. Germline CDR1 reads SGDLS; CDR2 reads YYNGEE. CDR3 DNA sequence: TGTGCCAGCAGCGTAGTCCCTAGCGGGAGTACCGGGGAGCTGTTTTTT. Protein: CASSVVPSGSTGELFF.

This clonotype was counted ten times or more. The CDR3 is CASSPTRTRTGELFF. The DNA of the CDR3 is TGTGCCAGCAGCCCCACTCGAACAAGGACCGGGGAGCTGTTTTTT. The rearrangement uses TRBV3-1 and TRBJ2-2; D is uncertain. The V gene lost 4 bases and the J gene lost 5 bases, with 14 bases spanning the gap. The CDR3 runs 15 residues. Per germline, CDR1 LGHDT and CDR2 YNNKEL (reference sequence).

This chain connects TRBV6-2 or TRBV6-3 to TRBJ1-5, with no clear D. The germline V gene encodes CDR1 MNHEY and CDR2 SVGEGT. The CDR3 length is 14 residues. V was cut by 6 bases and J by 10 bases, with 19 bases left in between. CDR3 bases: TGTGCCAGCAGCTATACGGCACGGCATTACCCCCAGCATTTT. Amino acid sequence: CASSYTARHYPQHF.

This clonotype was recorded many times. The chain links TRBV30 to TRBJ1-5; no clear D. V was shortened by 0 bases and J by 4 bases, with 10 bases between the two germline ends. The CDR3 contains 14 residues. Germline CDR1 reads GTSNPN; CDR2 reads SVGIG (reference sequence). CDR3: CAWSVGSGNQPQHF. The DNA of the CDR3 is TGTGCCTGGAGTGTAGGATCGGGTAATCAGCCCCAGCATTTT.

This clonotype was seen many times. This chain joins TRBV5-1 and TRBJ2-1, with TRBD2 matching 14 bases. CDR3 length: 16 residues. The germline V gene has CDR1 SGHRS and CDR2 YFSETQ. The junction had 5 bases not matched to a gene; V was cut back by 3 bases and J by 6 bases. The CDR3 nucleotides read TGCGCCAGCAGCTCAGGGACTAGCGGGGGACTCAATGAGCAGTTCTTC. This sequence encodes CASSSGTSGGLNEQFF.

The genes are TRBV11-1 and TRBJ2-1, with 10 bases lining up with TRBD2. The V segment lost 5 bases and the J segment 4 bases; nucleotides outside the gene matches: 5. This CDR3 has 15 residues. In germline, CDR1 is SGHAT, CDR2 FQDESV (reference sequence). In DNA, the CDR3 is TGTGCCAGCAGCACCACTAGCGGGACGTACAATGAGCAGTTCTTC. It is translated as CASSTTSGTYNEQFF.

By its share, this clonotype is medium-sized (0.01 to 0.1%). This chain uses TRBV7-3 with TRBJ2-3; the D is unclear. The CDR3 has 15 amino acids. The germline gives CDR1 SGHTA, CDR2 FQGTGA. Deletions cut 5 bases from V and 4 bases from J, with 16 bases between. The CDR3 reads CASSGLGESADTQYF. The CDR3 DNA reads as TGTGCCAGCAGCGGCCTAGGTGAAAGTGCAGATACGCAGTATTTT. Based on the CDR3 plus reference TRBV7-3 and TRBJ2-3, the full variable domain is GAGVSQTPSNKVTEKGKYVELRCDPISGHTALYWYRQSLGQGPEFLIYFQGTGAADDSGLPNDRFFAVRPEGSVSTLKIQRTERGDSAVYLCASSGLGESADTQYFGPGTRLTVL.

This clonotype is categorized as medium-sized. This sequence joins TRBV27 and TRBJ1-6; D might be TRBD1 (5 bases). The CDR3 extends over 15 amino acids. The ends were cut back, 3 bases at V and 6 bases at J, with 12 bases in the middle. Germline V gives CDR1 MNHEY, CDR2 SMNVEV (reference sequence). The CDR3 bases are TGTGCCAGCAGTTTCGAAGGGGTGGGTAATTCACCCCTCCACTTT. It is translated as CASSFEGVGNSPLHF.

A few counts support this clonotype. At one of its ends the junction is not consistent with the germline gene, which may arise from a read error. V usage is TRBV12-3 or TRBV12-4 and J usage is TRBJ2-1, with 11 bases aligning to TRBD2. This CDR3 is 18 amino acids long. The CDR3 bases are TGTGCCAGCACTTTATTCCCCCCGGCTAGCGGGAGGAACAATGAGCAGTTCTTC. As protein: CASTLFPPASGRNNEQFF.

This clonotype is deemed medium-sized (0.01 to 0.1%). V usage is TRBV30 and J usage is TRBJ2-7, with D perhaps matching TRBD1 (6 bases). Between the trimmed V and J ends, which lost 0 bases and 6 bases, there was a span of 9 bases. The CDR3 has 12 residues. The germline V gene encodes CDR1 GTSNPN and CDR2 SVGIG (reference sequence). The CDR3 protein is CAWSVQGFEQYF. In nucleotides, the CDR3 is TGTGCCTGGAGTGTACAGGGCTTCGAGCAGTACTTC.

The chain employs TRBV5-1 and TRBJ2-7, with TRBD2 matching over 10 bases. Germline V gene lookup returns CDR1 SGHRS and CDR2 YFSETQ. V dropped 4 bases and J dropped 2; count of bases not matched to a gene: 6. The CDR3 is made up of 15 amino acids. The CDR3 here is CASSLGTSAAYEQYF. DNA of the CDR3: TGCGCCAGCAGCCTTGGGACTAGCGCAGCCTACGAGCAGTACTTC.

The J gene is TRBJ1-1, the V gene TRBV6-1; TRBD1 might be the D (5 bases). This CDR3 is 13 amino acids long. The germline V gene encodes CDR1 MNHNS and CDR2 SASEGT. V shed 4 bases and J shed 4 bases, with 10 bases lying between them. In DNA form, the CDR3 reads TGTGCCAGCAGTGGTCAGGGTCTCACTGAAGCTTTCTTT. Its translation is CASSGQGLTEAFF.

This clonotype is categorized as medium-sized. The chain has TRBV2 and TRBJ1-2; D gene uncertain. Germline V gene sequence: CDR1 SNHLY, CDR2 FYNNEI. The germline V and J ends were trimmed by 10 bases and 4 bases, with 25 bases remaining between them. The CDR3 consists of 16 residues. The CDR3: CATAPPRKGGSYGYTF. DNA for the CDR3: TGTGCCACCGCGCCTCCGAGGAAGGGCGGGAGCTATGGCTACACCTTC.

This clonotype is termed medium-sized. V gene TRBV11-2 combines with J gene TRBJ2-3; the D is unclear. Germline CDR1 SGHAT, CDR2 FQNNGV. The V and J ends lost 2 bases and 1 base respectively, with 13 bases between them. This CDR3 region has 16 residues. This chain's CDR3 is CASSLLLGIRTDTQYF. DNA for the CDR3: TGTGCCAGCAGCTTACTCCTAGGGATCCGCACAGATACGCAGTATTTT.

By share, this clonotype ranks as medium-sized. Because it lacks the conserved phenylalanine or tryptophan at the end, this CDR3 is likely a read error. The gene calls are TRBV6-1 and TRBJ2-3; TRBD2 matches at 13 bases. Trimming took 4 bases from V and 5 from J; bases not matched to a gene: 0. Germline assignment: CDR1 MNHNS and CDR2 SASEGT. The CDR3 runs to 14 residues. The CDR3 coding sequence is TGTGCCAGCAGTGGGACTAGCGGGAGAGATACGCAGTATTCT. Translating it yields CASSGTSGRDTQYS.

This clonotype is labeled as medium-sized (0.01 to 0.1%). The chain is built from TRBV4-1 and TRBJ1-3; no definite D call. The CDR3 contains 16 residues. Trimming cost V 1 base and J 3 bases, with 13 bases left between them. The germline CDR1 and CDR2 sequences are MGHRA and YSYEKL. The CDR3 here is CASSQGGSSFGNTIYF. For the CDR3, the DNA is TGCGCCAGCAGCCAAGGTGGCAGCTCATTTGGAAACACCATATATTTT.

The genes are TRBV7-2 and TRBJ1-1; no definite D call. Germline V gene data show CDR1 as SGHTA and CDR2 as FQGNSA. The length of the CDR3 is 13 residues. Trimming removed 4 bases from V and 4 bases from J, with 10 bases in between. CDR3 in amino acids: CASSSGTVTEAFF. The CDR3 DNA follows: TGTGCCAGCAGCTCCGGAACAGTCACTGAAGCTTTCTTT.

By its share, this clonotype is medium-sized. The CDR3 protein is CASSPSPDTQYF. DNA of the CDR3: TGTGCCAGCTCACCAAGTCCGGATACGCAGTATTTT. The chain uses TRBV18 and TRBJ2-3; D is ambiguous. Germline CDR1 reads KGHSH; CDR2 reads LQKENI. The CDR3 is 12 amino acids. The V and J ends lost 2 bases and 6 bases respectively, with 6 bases between them.

This clonotype is labeled as medium-sized. This sequence joins TRBV20-1 and TRBJ2-2, with TRBD1 as a possible D gene (5 bases). This CDR3 has 15 residues. Trimming removed 2 bases from V and 7 bases from J, with 17 bases in between. Per germline, CDR1 DFQATT and CDR2 SNEGSKA (reference sequence). CDR3 loop: CSARRQGPKNGELFF. Here the CDR3 DNA reads TGCAGTGCTAGACGGCAGGGTCCAAAAAACGGGGAGCTGTTTTTT.

This clonotype is large. This sequence joins TRBV19 and TRBJ1-5; D unclear. CDR1 and CDR2 (germline): LNHDA, SQIVND (reference sequence). CDR3 length: 14 residues. V was cut by 7 bases and J by 5 bases, with 15 bases left in between. The CDR3 nucleotides read TGTGCCAGTATGGACCTACAAGACGATCAGCCCCAGCATTTT. Translation gives CASMDLQDDQPQHF.

This clonotype is classed as medium-sized. The rearrangement joins TRBV30 to TRBJ1-6; no clear D gene. Germline V gene data show CDR1 as GTSNPN and CDR2 as SVGIG (reference sequence). The germline V and J ends were trimmed by 4 bases and 7 bases, with 11 bases remaining between them. The CDR3 has 13 residues. The CDR3 DNA is TGTGCCTGGACGGAGCAATGGAATTCACCCCTCCACTTT. This gives the protein CAWTEQWNSPLHF.

This clonotype counts as medium-sized (0.01 to 0.1%). The genes are TRBV7-9 and TRBJ1-5; D possibly corresponds to TRBD1 (6 bases). CDR1 and CDR2 (germline): SEHNR, FQNEAQ (reference sequence). V was shortened by 4 bases and J by 3 bases, with 13 bases between the two germline ends. CDR3 length: 15 residues. CDR3 nucleotides: TGTGCCAGCAGCTCCTCAGACAGGACCAATCAGCCCCAGCATTTT. Its protein is CASSSSDRTNQPQHF.